This entry lists 15 T cell receptor beta chains sequenced from one sample in a study of response to subunit inactivated influenza vaccine. MiXCR was run by TCRdb on the RT-PCR reads, yielding one entry per CDR3 protein. The sample holds under 950,000 distinct CDR3 sequences, around 20% seen once. Sequenced material: PBMCs from blood, taken 5 days after vaccination. These receptors were collected from a man in his fifties or sixties who received an inactivated influenza vaccine.

This clonotype was seen more than once but under ten times. V usage is TRBV9 and J usage is TRBJ2-5; D call uncertain. The V and J ends lost 0 bases and 1 base respectively, with 4 bases between them. The CDR3 runs to 13 residues. CDR1 is SGDLS and CDR2 is YYNGEE in the germline V gene. CDR3 region: CASSVATQETQYF. The CDR3 DNA is TGTGCCAGCAGCGTAGCTACCCAAGAGACCCAGTACTTC.

This clonotype was recorded a few times. This chain uses TRBV12-3 or TRBV12-4 with TRBJ1-5; D remains unclear. Trimming left V 1 base short and J 4 bases short, with 11 bases between. There are 15 residues in the CDR3. Here the CDR3 DNA reads TGTGCCAGCAGTTTAGATGGTTGGGCGAATCAGCCCCAGCATTTT. Amino acid sequence: CASSLDGWANQPQHF.

CDR3 nucleotide sequence: TGCAGTGCTAGAAAGGGATCTGGAAACACCATATATTTT. This translates into CSARKGSGNTIYF. J is TRBJ1-3 and V is TRBV20-1; D not resolved. The CDR3 spans 13 residues. From germline, CDR1 is DFQATT and CDR2 SNEGSKA (reference sequence). V was trimmed by 2 bases and J by 1 base, leaving 6 bases between them.

The chain couples TRBV5-1 to TRBJ1-2; 9 bases map to TRBD1. V lost 5 bases to trimming and J lost 7 bases; unmatched junction nucleotides: 9. The CDR3 consists of 14 residues. Germline assignment: CDR1 SGHRS and CDR2 YFSETQ. This CDR3 is CASRSGQGNTGYTF. In DNA form, the CDR3 reads TGCGCCAGCAGATCGGGACAGGGTAATACTGGCTACACCTTC.

The rearrangement uses TRBV21-1 and TRBJ2-1; the table's D gene call, TRBD2, was not cross checked with the DNA. TRBV21-1 is a pseudogene locus. The CDR3 contains 15 residues. CDR3 region: CASSKALLGGIEQFF. The CDR3 bases are TGTGCCAGCAGCAAAGCGCTTTTAGGAGGTATTGAGCAGTTCTTC.

This clonotype appeared a few times. The chain joins TRBV12-3 or TRBV12-4 to TRBJ2-7; D call uncertain. This CDR3 spans 14 amino acids. Trimming removed 7 bases from V and 4 bases from J, with 17 bases in between. The chain's CDR3 is CASTSPRDGYEQYF. The CDR3 DNA follows: TGTGCCAGCACCTCCCCAAGGGATGGGTACGAGCAGTACTTC.

DNA for the CDR3: TGTGCCAGCAGTCCCGCGGCACGGTTTCGGAACCCCTACGAGCAGTACTTC. This translates into CASSPAARFRNPYEQYF. This chain connects TRBV6-2 or TRBV6-3 to TRBJ2-7; the D is unclear. This CDR3 region has 17 residues. The germline V and J ends were trimmed by 5 bases and 2 bases, with 22 bases remaining between them. Germline CDR1 and CDR2: MNHEY and SVGEGT.

In this sample, this clonotype turned up a few times. V gene TRBV5-1 combines with J gene TRBJ1-1; no reliable D call. The CDR3 consists of 13 residues. V was pared by 2 bases and J by 4 bases, with 9 bases between. Germline-derived CDR1 and CDR2 are SGHRS and YFSETQ. This CDR3 is CASSFTASTEAFF. DNA of the CDR3: TGCGCCAGCAGCTTCACAGCCAGCACTGAAGCTTTCTTT.

The gene calls are TRBV2 and TRBJ2-1; no clear D gene. The CDR3 sequence is 14 residues long. Trimming removed 7 bases at V and 7 bases at J, with 17 bases between. Germline V gives CDR1 SNHLY, CDR2 FYNNEI. The chain's CDR3 is CASTQTTLYNEQFF. The CDR3 nucleotides read TGTGCCAGCACGCAGACAACATTGTATAATGAGCAGTTCTTC.

This clonotype was detected a few times. The rearrangement links TRBV5-6 to TRBJ2-2; the D is unclear. CDR1 is SGHDT, CDR2 YYEEEE, per germline. The germline V and J ends were trimmed by 0 bases and 4 bases, with 7 bases remaining between them. The CDR3 is 14 residues long. The CDR3 here is CASSLDMTTGELFF. The CDR3 bases are TGTGCCAGCAGCTTGGATATGACCACCGGGGAGCTGTTTTTT. The variable domain in full, with the rest retrieved from reference TRBV5-6 and TRBJ2-2, is DAGVTQSPTHLIKTRGQQVTLRCSPKSGHDTVSWYQQALGQGPQFIFQYYEEEERQRGNFPDRFSGHQFPNYSSELNVNALLLGDSALYLCASSLDMTTGELFFGEGSRLTVL.

V and J are TRBV5-1 and TRBJ2-7; D is ambiguous. The CDR3 sequence is 13 residues long. V lost 4 bases and J 1 base, leaving 9 bases between the germline ends. Germline lookup yields CDR1 SGHRS and CDR2 YFSETQ. DNA for the CDR3: TGCGCCAGCAGCCATTCCAGGTCCTACGAGCAGTACTTC. Its protein is CASSHSRSYEQYF.

In this sample, this clonotype turned up a few times. This rearrangement joins TRBV4-3 to TRBJ2-5, with D maybe TRBD2 (5 bases). The CDR3 spans 17 residues. V lost 0 bases to trimming and J lost 5 bases, with 19 bases between them. Germline V gene lookup returns CDR1 LGHNA and CDR2 YSLEER. CDR3 coding DNA: TGCGCCAGCAGCCAAGATTCCGGCGCCATGAGGGTGGAGACCCAGTACTTC. Amino acid sequence: CASSQDSGAMRVETQYF.

This clonotype was counted between two and nine times. The rearrangement joins TRBV4-3 to TRBJ2-6; D is tentatively TRBD1 or TRBD2 (5 bases each). This CDR3 region has 16 residues. Germline loops: CDR1 LGHNA, CDR2 YSLEER. V dropped 0 bases and J dropped 15 bases, with 21 bases sitting between them. In DNA, the CDR3 is TGCGCCAGCAGCCAAGAGGGGGTTCTGGGCAGAGATGCCCTGACTTTC. Translation: CASSQEGVLGRDALTF.

In this sample, this clonotype turned up many times. V and J are TRBV29-1 and TRBJ2-5, with 7 bases aligning to TRBD1. The junction had 4 bases not matched to a gene; V was cut back by 4 bases and J by 5 bases. Germline CDR1 reads SQVTM; CDR2 reads ANQGSEA. The CDR3 contains 12 residues. The CDR3 nucleotides read TGCAGCGTTGTTGAACAGGGGGAGACCCAGTACTTC. It specifies CSVVEQGETQYF.

This clonotype was seen repeatedly, ten times or more. This rearrangement joins TRBV6-1 to TRBJ1-6; no reliable D call. CDR3 size: 15 residues. V lost 6 bases to trimming and J lost 7 bases, with 16 bases between them. Germline V lookup: CDR1 MNHNS, CDR2 SASEGT. The CDR3 DNA reads TGTGCCAGCAGCTCTGGATCAGTGGGGAATTCACCCCTCCACTTT. This translates into CASSSGSVGNSPLHF.